These T cell receptor beta chains were read from a single sample in a study of cytomegalovirus exposure and HLA in healthy donors. TCRdb's table, derived via immunoSEQ multiplex PCR, lists solely in-frame clones and lacks some. This sample has about 140,000 clones, with roughly three quarters found just once. What was sequenced was PBMCs. All receptors derive from a young woman in good health and CMV-seronegative. Both conserved end residues are part of each CDR3.

j_call v_call cdr3_aa
TRBJ2-1 TRBV6-4 CASSGGSYNEQFF
TRBJ1-1 TRBV29-1 CSSTGDRSEAFF
TRBJ2-1 TRBV19 CASSQDRVSYNEQFF
TRBJ1-5 TRBV2 CASSERTGGQPQHF
TRBJ2-3 TRBV5-1 CASTWTDSTDTQYF
TRBJ2-7 TRBV27 CASSLPGGEQYF
TRBJ1-1 TRBV10-1 CASSDTVDMNTEAFF
TRBJ1-6 TRBV30 CAWSSTDRNNSPLHF
TRBJ2-3 TRBV28 CASETGGASDSTDTQYF
TRBJ2-3 TRBV19 CASSQGVGDTQYF
TRBJ1-6 TRBV5-1 CASSLMGQISYNSPLHF